This note documents a single T cell receptor beta chain sequence. What it binds is not known. Sequencing used immunoSEQ multiplex PCR; TCRdb keeps in-frame clones, though not all of them. The sample records 200,000 to 250,000 clones, 70% being singletons. Trimming cost V 0 bases and J 0 bases, with 10 bases left between them. CDR3 size: 17 residues. Germline values: CDR1 SGDLS, CDR2 YYNGEE. This sample is part of a study of cytotoxic CD8 clonotypes in ibrutinib-treated CLL. Study-level points and caveats: Rare overall, public clonotypes shrank or held steady under therapy. Rising at ibrutinib response, clonality subsequently fell back toward baseline at progression.

This receptor was identified in a human donor with chronic lymphocytic leukemia. Sample: PBMCs, taken after 12 months of ibrutinib treatment. The chain has TRBV9 and TRBJ2-6; maybe TRBD1 (6 bases). CDR3 DNA sequence: TGTGCCAGCAGCGTAGCAACAGGGCCCTCTGGGGCCAACGTCCTGACTTTC. Its translation: CASSVATGPSGANVLTF.